The 6 T cell receptor beta chains below were found in one sample sequenced in a study of T cell repertoires in cytomegalovirus infection. TCRdb re-analysed the reads in MiXCR, keeping a single row per CDR3 protein. This sample carries some 680,000 distinct CDR3 sequences, less than 40% of them seen once, and the ten largest clones take roughly 2.8%. Sequenced input: PBMCs. The receptors originated from a human donor in good health (CMV status not recorded). Some clones in this sample may be carry-over from other donors' samples.

The gene calls are TRBV6-5 and TRBJ1-6; 7 nucleotides agree with TRBD1. With V trimmed by 4 bases and J by 8 bases, 8 bases remained unmatched. CDR3 size: 15 residues. Looked up from germline, CDR1 is MNHEY and CDR2 is SVGAGI. CDR3 sequence: CASSSATGLDSPLHF. In DNA, the CDR3 is TGTGCCAGCAGTTCCGCGACAGGGTTGGATTCACCCCTCCACTTT.

This clonotype was observed once. The DNA for the CDR3 is TGCAGCGTTGAGGGCGGTGTAAGCGGCTACACCTTC. The encoded protein is CSVEGGVSGYTF. The V and J genes are TRBV29-1 and TRBJ1-2; no reliable D call. The CDR3 runs 12 residues. V dropped 3 bases and J dropped 8 bases, with 13 bases sitting between them. Germline-derived CDR1 and CDR2 are SQVTM and ANQGSEA.

At least ten counts were recorded for this clonotype. The gene calls are TRBV28 and TRBJ1-1, with D unclear. V lost 6 bases to trimming and J lost 1 base, with 6 bases between them. The CDR3 has 12 residues. Germline values: CDR1 MDHEN, CDR2 SYDVKM. CDR3 loop: CASRVPNTEAFF. CDR3 DNA sequence: TGTGCCAGCAGGGTGCCGAACACTGAAGCTTTCTTT.

This clonotype was counted many times. The chain has TRBV28 and TRBJ1-5, with D tentatively TRBD1 (5 bases). Per germline, CDR1 MDHEN and CDR2 SYDVKM. The CDR3 loop spans 13 amino acids. V lost 5 bases and J 7 bases, leaving 12 bases between the germline ends. The CDR3 region is CASSGGVIQPQHF. The CDR3 nucleotides read TGTGCCAGCAGTGGGGGGGTGATACAGCCCCAGCATTTT.

A remark on this clonotype: This may stem from a read error, because a much larger clone lies one nucleotide away. The CDR3 DNA follows: TGTGCCAGCAGTCCGGCGGAAAGAGACACCGGGGAGCTGTTTTTT. This encodes CASSPAERDTGELFF. V and J are TRBV12-3 or TRBV12-4 and TRBJ2-2; D gene ambiguous. The CDR3 extends over 15 amino acids. The germline V and J ends were trimmed by 5 bases and 3 bases, with 13 bases remaining between them.

There are many counts of this clonotype. The rearrangement uses TRBV7-2 and TRBJ2-5; possible D gene TRBD2, 6 bases. The CDR3 runs to 13 residues. V was pared by 5 bases and J by 2 bases, with 9 bases between. Germline CDR1 SGHTA, CDR2 FQGNSA. The CDR3 protein is CASSRRGQETQYF. CDR3 coding DNA: TGTGCCAGCAGCCGTCGGGGGCAAGAGACCCAGTACTTC.